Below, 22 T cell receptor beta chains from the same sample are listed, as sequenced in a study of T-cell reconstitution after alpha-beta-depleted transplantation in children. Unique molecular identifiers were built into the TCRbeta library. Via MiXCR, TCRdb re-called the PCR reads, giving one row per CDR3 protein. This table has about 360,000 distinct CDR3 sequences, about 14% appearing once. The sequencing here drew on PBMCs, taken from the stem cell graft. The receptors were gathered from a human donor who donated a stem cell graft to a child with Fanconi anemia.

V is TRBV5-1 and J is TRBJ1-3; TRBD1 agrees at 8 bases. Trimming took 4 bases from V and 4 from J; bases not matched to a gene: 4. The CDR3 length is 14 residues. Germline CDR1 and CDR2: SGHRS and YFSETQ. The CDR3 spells CASSPTGVGNTIYF. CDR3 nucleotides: TGCGCCAGCAGCCCGACAGGGGTCGGAAACACCATATATTTT.

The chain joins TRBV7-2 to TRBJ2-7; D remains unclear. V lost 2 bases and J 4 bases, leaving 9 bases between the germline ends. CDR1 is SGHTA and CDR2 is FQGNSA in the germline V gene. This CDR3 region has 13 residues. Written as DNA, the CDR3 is TGTGCCAGCAGCTTACTAGGTCCTTACGAGCAGTACGTC. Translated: CASSLLGPYEQYV.

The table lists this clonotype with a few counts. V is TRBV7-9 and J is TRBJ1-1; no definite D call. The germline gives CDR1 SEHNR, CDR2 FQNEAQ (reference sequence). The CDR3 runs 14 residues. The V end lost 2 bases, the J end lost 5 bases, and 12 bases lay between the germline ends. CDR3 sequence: CASSLINSKTEAFF. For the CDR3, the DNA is TGTGCCAGCAGCTTAATCAACAGCAAGACTGAAGCTTTCTTT.

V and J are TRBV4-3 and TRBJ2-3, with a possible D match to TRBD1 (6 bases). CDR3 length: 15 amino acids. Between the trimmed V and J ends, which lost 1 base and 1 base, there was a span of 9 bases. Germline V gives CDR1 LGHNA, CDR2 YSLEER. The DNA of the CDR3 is TGCGCCAGCAGCCAAGGGGCAGGGGGCACAGATACGCAGTATTTT. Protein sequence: CASSQGAGGTDTQYF.

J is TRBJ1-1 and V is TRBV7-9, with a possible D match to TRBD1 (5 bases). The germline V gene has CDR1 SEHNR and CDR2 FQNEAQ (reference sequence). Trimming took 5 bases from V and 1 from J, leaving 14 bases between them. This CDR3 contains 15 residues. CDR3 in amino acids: CASSAYGRANTEAFF. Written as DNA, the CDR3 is TGTGCCAGCAGCGCATACGGCAGGGCGAACACTGAAGCTTTCTTT.

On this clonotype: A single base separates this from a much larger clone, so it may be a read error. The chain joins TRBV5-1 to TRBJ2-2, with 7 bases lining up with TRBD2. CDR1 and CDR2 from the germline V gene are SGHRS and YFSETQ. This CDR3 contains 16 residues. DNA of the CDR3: TGCGCCAGCAGCCTGGAGCGGGGACGTGGCACCTGGGAGCTGTTTTTT. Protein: CASSLERGRGTWELFF.

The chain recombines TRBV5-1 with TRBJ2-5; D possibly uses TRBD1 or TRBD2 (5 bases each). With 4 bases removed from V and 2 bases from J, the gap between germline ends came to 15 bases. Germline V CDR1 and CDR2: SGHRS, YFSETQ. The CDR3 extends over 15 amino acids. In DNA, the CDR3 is TGCGCCAGCAGCGGCGGCGACGGGGCGCAAGAGACCCAGTACTTC. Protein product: CASSGGDGAQETQYF. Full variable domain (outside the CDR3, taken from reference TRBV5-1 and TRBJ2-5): KAGVTQTPRYLIKTRGQQVTLSCSPISGHRSVSWYQQTPGQGLQFLFEYFSETQRNKGNFPGRFSGRQFSNSRSEMNVSTLELGDSALYLCASSGGDGAQETQYFGPGTRLLVL.

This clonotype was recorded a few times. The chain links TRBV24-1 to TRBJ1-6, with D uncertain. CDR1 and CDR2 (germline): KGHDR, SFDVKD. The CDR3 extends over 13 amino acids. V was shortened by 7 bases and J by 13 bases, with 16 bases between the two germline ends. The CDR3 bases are TGTGCCACCAGCCCCCGGGCCGCATGGCCCCTCCACTTT. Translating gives CATSPRAAWPLHF.

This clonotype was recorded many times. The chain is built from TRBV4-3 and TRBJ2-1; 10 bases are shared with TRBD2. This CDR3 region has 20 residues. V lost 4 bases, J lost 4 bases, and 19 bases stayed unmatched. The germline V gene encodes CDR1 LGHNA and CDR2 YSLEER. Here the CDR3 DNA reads TGCGCCAGCAGCCTGGATGCTAGCGGGGGCCTGAAAAGCCTATACAATGAGCAGTTCTTC. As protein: CASSLDASGGLKSLYNEQFF.

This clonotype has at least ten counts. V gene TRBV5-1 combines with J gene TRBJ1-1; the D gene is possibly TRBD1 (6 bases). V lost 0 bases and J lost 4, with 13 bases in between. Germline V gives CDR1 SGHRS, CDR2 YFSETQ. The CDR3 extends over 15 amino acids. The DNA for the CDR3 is TGCGCCAGCAGCTTGGTCCCAGGGGCAGGCACTGAAGCTTTCTTT. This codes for CASSLVPGAGTEAFF.

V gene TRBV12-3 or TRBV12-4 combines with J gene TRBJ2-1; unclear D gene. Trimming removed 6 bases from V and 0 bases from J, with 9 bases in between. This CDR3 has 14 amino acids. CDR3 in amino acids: CASSAESSYNEQFF. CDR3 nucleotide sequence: TGTGCCAGCAGCGCCGAGAGCTCCTACAATGAGCAGTTCTTC.

This CDR3 reads CASSGKDSLEEKLFF. CDR3 nucleotides: TGTGCCAGCAGCGGCAAGGACAGCTTGGAGGAAAAACTGTTTTTT. The V call is TRBV7-2, the J call TRBJ1-4; TRBD1 is a possible D gene (6 bases). CDR1 is SGHTA, CDR2 FQGNSA, per germline. The CDR3 is 15 amino acids. V lost 5 bases to trimming and J lost 8 bases, with 18 bases between them.

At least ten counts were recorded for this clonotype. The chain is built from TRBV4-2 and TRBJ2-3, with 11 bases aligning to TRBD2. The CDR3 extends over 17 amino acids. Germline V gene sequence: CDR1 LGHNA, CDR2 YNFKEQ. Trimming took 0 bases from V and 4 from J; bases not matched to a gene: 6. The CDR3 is CASSQDGSGGAADTQYF. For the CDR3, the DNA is TGTGCCAGCAGCCAAGATGGTAGCGGGGGGGCCGCAGATACGCAGTATTTT.

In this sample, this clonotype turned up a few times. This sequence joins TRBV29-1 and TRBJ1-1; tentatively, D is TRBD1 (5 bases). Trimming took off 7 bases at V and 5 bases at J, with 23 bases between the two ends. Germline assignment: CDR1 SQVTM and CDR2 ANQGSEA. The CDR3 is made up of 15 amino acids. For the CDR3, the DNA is TGCAGCGCCTCCGGGGGGTGGGGTATGGTGACTGAAGCTTTCTTT. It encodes CSASGGWGMVTEAFF.

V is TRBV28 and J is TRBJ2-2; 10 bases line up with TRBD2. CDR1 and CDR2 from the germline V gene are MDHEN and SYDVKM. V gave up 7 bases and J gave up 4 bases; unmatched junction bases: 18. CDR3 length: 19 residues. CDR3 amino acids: CASKHQPGGSGGPTGELFF. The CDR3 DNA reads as TGTGCCAGCAAACACCAACCGGGAGGTAGCGGGGGGCCCACCGGGGAGCTGTTTTTT.

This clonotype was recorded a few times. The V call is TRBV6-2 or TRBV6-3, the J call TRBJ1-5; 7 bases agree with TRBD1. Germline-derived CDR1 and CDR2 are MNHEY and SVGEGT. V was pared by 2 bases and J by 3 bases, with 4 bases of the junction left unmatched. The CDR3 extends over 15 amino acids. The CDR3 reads CASSYKTGSNQPQHF. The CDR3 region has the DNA TGTGCCAGCAGTTACAAGACAGGGTCCAATCAGCCCCAGCATTTT.

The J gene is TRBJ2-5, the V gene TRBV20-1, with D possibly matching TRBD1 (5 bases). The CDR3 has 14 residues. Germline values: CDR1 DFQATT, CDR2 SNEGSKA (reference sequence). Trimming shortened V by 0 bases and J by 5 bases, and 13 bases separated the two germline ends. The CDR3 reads CSARDGALWETQYF. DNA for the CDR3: TGCAGTGCTAGAGATGGGGCACTCTGGGAGACCCAGTACTTC.

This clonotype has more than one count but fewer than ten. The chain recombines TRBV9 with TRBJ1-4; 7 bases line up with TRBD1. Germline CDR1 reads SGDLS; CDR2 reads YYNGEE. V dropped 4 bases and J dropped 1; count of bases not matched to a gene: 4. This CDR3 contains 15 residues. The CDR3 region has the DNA TGTGCCAGCAGCCCCCGACAGGGAACTAATGAAAAACTGTTTTTT. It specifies CASSPRQGTNEKLFF.

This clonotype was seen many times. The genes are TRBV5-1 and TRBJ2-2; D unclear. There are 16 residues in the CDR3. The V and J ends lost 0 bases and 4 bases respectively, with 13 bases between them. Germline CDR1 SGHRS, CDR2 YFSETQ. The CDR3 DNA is TGCGCCAGCAGCTTGGGCGCATCTGAAGGCACCGGGGAGCTGTTTTTT. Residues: CASSLGASEGTGELFF.

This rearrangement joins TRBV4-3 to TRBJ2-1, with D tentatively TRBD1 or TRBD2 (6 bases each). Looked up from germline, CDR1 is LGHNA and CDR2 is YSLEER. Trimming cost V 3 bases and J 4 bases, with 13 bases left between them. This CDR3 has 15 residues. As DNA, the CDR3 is TGCGCCAGCAGCCACAGGGGAGGAGCTTACAATGAGCAGTTCTTC. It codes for CASSHRGGAYNEQFF.

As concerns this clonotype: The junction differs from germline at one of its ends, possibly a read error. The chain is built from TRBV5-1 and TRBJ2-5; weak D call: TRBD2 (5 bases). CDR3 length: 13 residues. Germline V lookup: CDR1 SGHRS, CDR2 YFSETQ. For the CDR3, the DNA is TGCGCCAGCAGCTTGGGGTCCGGGAACCCTTTTGCCTTC. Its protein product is CASSLGSGNPFAF.

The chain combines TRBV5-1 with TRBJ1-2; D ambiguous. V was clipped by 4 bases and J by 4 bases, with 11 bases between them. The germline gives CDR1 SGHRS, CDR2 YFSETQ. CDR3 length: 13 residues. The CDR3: CASSQTGPYGYTF. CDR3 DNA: TGCGCCAGCAGCCAAACCGGGCCCTATGGCTACACCTTC.